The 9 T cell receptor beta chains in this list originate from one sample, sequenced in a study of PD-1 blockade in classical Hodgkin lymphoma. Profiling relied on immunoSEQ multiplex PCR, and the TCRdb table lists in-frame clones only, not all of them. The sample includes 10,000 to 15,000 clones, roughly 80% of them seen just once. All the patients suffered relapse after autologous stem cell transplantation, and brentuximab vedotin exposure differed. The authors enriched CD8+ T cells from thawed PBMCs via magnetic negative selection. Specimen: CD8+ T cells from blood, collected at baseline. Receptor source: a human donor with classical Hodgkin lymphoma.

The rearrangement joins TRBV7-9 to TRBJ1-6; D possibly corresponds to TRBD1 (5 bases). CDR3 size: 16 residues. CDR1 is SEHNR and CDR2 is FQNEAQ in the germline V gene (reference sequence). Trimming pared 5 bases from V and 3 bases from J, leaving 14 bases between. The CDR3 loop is CASSEIQEFYNSPLHF. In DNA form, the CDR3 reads TGTGCCAGCAGCGAGATACAGGAGTTCTATAATTCACCCCTCCACTTT.

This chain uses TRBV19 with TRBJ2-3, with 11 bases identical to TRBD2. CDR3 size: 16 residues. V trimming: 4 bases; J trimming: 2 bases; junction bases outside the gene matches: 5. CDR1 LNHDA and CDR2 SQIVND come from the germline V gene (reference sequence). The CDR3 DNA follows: TGTGCCAGTAGTACTTTAGCGGGGGGGATCACAGATACGCAGTATTTT. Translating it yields CASSTLAGGITDTQYF. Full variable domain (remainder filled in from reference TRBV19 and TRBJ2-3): DGGITQSPKYLFRKEGQNVTLSCEQNLNHDAMYWYRQDPGQGLRLIYYSQIVNDFQKGDIAEGYSVSREKKESFPLTVTSAQKNPTAFYLCASSTLAGGITDTQYFGPGTRLTVL.

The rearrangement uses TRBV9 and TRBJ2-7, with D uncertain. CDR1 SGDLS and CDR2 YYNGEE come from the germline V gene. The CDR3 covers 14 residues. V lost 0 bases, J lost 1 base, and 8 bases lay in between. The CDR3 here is CASSVEWGSYEQYF. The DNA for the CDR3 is TGTGCCAGCAGCGTAGAATGGGGATCCTACGAGCAGTACTTC.

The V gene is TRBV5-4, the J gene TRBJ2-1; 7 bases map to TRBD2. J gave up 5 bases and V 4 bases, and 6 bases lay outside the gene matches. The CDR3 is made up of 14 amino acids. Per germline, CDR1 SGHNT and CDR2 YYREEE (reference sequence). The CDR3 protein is CASSRGGGNNEQFF. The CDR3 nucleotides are TGTGCCAGCAGCCGTGGGGGGGGGAACAATGAGCAGTTCTTC.

In nucleotides, the CDR3 is TGTGCCAGCAGTTTTCTAGCGGGGGGCAGGGAGACCCAGTACTTC. Encoded protein: CASSFLAGGRETQYF. V gene TRBV7-9 combines with J gene TRBJ2-5; 11 bases line up with TRBD2. This CDR3 spans 15 amino acids. Unmatched junction bases numbered 8, after V lost 6 bases and J lost 5 bases. CDR1 is SEHNR and CDR2 is FQNEAQ in the germline V gene (reference sequence).

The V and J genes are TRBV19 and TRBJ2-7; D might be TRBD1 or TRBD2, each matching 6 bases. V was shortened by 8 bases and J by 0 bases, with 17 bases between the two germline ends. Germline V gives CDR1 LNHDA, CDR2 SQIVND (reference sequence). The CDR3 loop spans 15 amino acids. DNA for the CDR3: TGTGCCAGTGGTTGGGGGGCCAGAAGCTCCTACGAGCAGTACTTC. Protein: CASGWGARSSYEQYF.

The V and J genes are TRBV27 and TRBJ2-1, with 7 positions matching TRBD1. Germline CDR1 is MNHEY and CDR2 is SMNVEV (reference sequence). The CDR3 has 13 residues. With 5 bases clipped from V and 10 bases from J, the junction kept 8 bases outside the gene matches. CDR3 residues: CASSRQGSGEQFF. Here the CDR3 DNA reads TGTGCCAGCAGTCGACAGGGTTCTGGGGAGCAGTTCTTC.

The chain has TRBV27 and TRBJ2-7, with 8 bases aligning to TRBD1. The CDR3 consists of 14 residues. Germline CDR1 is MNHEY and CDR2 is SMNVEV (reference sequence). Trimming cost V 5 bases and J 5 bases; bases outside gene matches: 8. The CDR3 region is CASSDRGAGHEQYF. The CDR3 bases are TGTGCCAGCAGTGACAGGGGTGCGGGGCACGAGCAGTACTTC.

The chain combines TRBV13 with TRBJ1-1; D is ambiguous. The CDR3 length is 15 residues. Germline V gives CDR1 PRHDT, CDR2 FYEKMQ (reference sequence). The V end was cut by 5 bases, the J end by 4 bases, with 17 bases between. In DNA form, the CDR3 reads TGTGCCAGCAGCGAGGGTGGGTTGGGGAGCACTGAAGCTTTCTTT. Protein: CASSEGGLGSTEAFF.